These T cell receptor beta chains were read from a single sample in a study of blood T cell repertoires in COVID-19. Clones were read by immunoSEQ multiplex PCR, and TCRdb kept only the in-frame ones, dropping some. The repertoire consists of about 300,000 clones, with about 87% occurring once and the leading ten covering 5.5% to 7%. Specimen: peripheral blood. Receptors originate from a woman aged 25-40 years who had recovered from COVID-19. The CDR3 runs from the conserved cysteine through the conserved F or W. Each record gives: V gene, CDR3 length, D gene, clone size, J gene, CDR3 protein, CDR3 DNA. D genes are given only for firm matches. Not all rows give a size; the values are once, few, many and, for expanded clones, a class.

TRBV10-3,14,-,few,TRBJ1-5,CAIRAGDRGQPQHF,TGTGCCATCAGGGCAGGGGATCGGGGTCAGCCCCAGCATTTT
TRBV5-1,16,TRBD1,-,TRBJ1-1,CASSPDRGPMNTEAFF,TGCGCCAGCAGCCCTGACAGGGGGCCTATGAACACTGAAGCTTTCTTT
TRBV3-1/TRBV3-2,17,-,-,TRBJ1-4,CASSILGQHSTNEKLFF,TGTGCCAGCAGTATTTTAGGACAGCACTCAACTAATGAAAAACTGTTTTTT
TRBV19,14,-,-,TRBJ2-7,CASSLTTKSYEQYF,TGTGCCAGTAGTCTGACGACTAAATCCTACGAGCAGTACTTC
TRBV5-1,15,TRBD1,-,TRBJ1-1,CASSLAGRGTTEAFF,TGCGCCAGCAGCTTGGCGGGCAGGGGGACCACTGAAGCTTTCTTT
TRBV2,14,TRBD2,-,TRBJ2-3,CASSDGGRADTQYF,TGTGCCAGCAGTGACGGAGGGAGGGCAGATACGCAGTATTTT
TRBV6-7,17,-,once,TRBJ1-2,CASSYSNFSGRPYGYTF,TGTGCCAGCAGTTACTCGAATTTTTCCGGGAGGCCCTATGGCTACACCTTC
TRBV5-4,16,-,-,TRBJ1-4,CASSFGGVFSDEKLFF,TGTGCCAGCAGCTTCGGGGGGGTTTTTAGCGATGAAAAACTGTTTTTT
TRBV4-3,16,-,-,TRBJ1-3,CASSQDGGAAGNTIYF,TGCGCCAGCAGCCAAGACGGGGGGGCGGCCGGAAACACCATATATTTT
TRBV15,14,-,-,TRBJ2-7,CATSRGSTGYEQYF,TGTGCCACCAGCAGAGGATCCACAGGGTACGAGCAGTACTTC
TRBV4-3,14,-,-,TRBJ2-1,CASSHVDYGHEQFF,TGCGCCAGCAGCCATGTGGACTACGGCCATGAGCAGTTCTTC
TRBV5-1,14,-,-,TRBJ2-7,CASSLVPSSYEQYF,TGCGCCAGCAGCTTGGTCCCATCCTCCTACGAGCAGTACTTC
TRBV3-1/TRBV3-2,17,-,-,TRBJ2-3,CASSRGNRGALTDTQYF,TGTGCCAGCAGCCGAGGTAATCGGGGGGCGCTCACAGATACGCAGTATTTT
TRBV4-2,16,TRBD1,few,TRBJ2-2,CASSQVPGQHTGELFF,TGTGCCAGCAGCCAAGTCCCGGGACAGCACACCGGGGAGCTGTTTTTT
TRBV24-1,16,TRBD1,-,TRBJ2-7,CATSGSVTGGSYEQYF,TGTGCCACCAGTGGAAGCGTAACAGGGGGATCCTACGAGCAGTACTTC
TRBV5-1,16,TRBD1,-,TRBJ2-5,CASSVTGGAGQETQYF,TGCGCCAGCAGCGTGACAGGGGGCGCGGGACAAGAGACCCAGTACTTC
TRBV5-5,15,-,-,TRBJ1-1,CASSSLTAMNTEAFF,TGTGCCAGCAGCTCGTTGACAGCTATGAACACTGAAGCTTTCTTT
TRBV5-1,14,-,-,TRBJ1-3,CASSLAQGLDTIYF,TGCGCCAGCAGCTTGGCACAGGGTCTGGACACCATATATTTT
TRBV28,14,TRBD1,-,TRBJ1-1,CASILKGAASLAFF,TGTGCCAGCATTCTGAAGGGGGCGGCGTCGCTGGCTTTCTTT
TRBV7-2,13,-,-,TRBJ1-2,CASSLRGIDGYTF,TGTGCCAGCAGCTTACGGGGGATCGATGGCTACACCTTC
TRBV2,12,-,-,TRBJ2-2,CASPNPTGELFF,TGTGCCAGCCCTAACCCCACCGGGGAGCTGTTTTTT
TRBV7-2,15,-,few,TRBJ2-1,CASSLVEGSYNEQFF,TGTGCCAGCAGCTTAGTGGAGGGCTCCTACAATGAGCAGTTCTTC
TRBV5-1,16,TRBD2,-,TRBJ2-1,CASSLATSGTDNEQFF,TGCGCCAGCAGCCTCGCCACTAGCGGGACGGACAATGAGCAGTTCTTC
TRBV3-1/TRBV3-2,14,-,-,TRBJ2-5,CASSQVAVQETQYF,TGTGCCAGCAGCCAAGTGGCGGTACAAGAGACCCAGTACTTC
TRBV6-1,15,TRBD2,-,TRBJ2-7,CASSAPSGGSYEQYF,TGTGCCAGCAGTGCCCCTAGCGGGGGATCCTACGAGCAGTACTTC
TRBV2,13,-,-,TRBJ2-7,CASSEVLYVEQYF,TGTGCCAGCAGTGAAGTCCTCTATGTCGAGCAGTACTTC
TRBV5-1,19,TRBD1,once,TRBJ2-3,CASSFYGTGAASHTDTQYF,TGCGCCAGCAGCTTTTACGGGACAGGGGCAGCATCCCACACAGATACGCAGTATTTT
TRBV29-1,14,TRBD1,-,TRBJ1-1,CSVSQGTGATEAFF,TGCAGCGTTTCTCAAGGGACAGGGGCCACTGAAGCTTTCTTT
TRBV7-9,15,-,-,TRBJ1-1,CASSLPQGSGTEAFF,TGTGCCAGCAGCCTACCCCAGGGGTCCGGCACTGAAGCTTTCTTT
TRBV5-1,18,TRBD1,-,TRBJ1-1,CASSLRGQGRFLNTEAFF,TGCGCCAGCAGCCTTAGGGGACAGGGGCGTTTTCTGAACACTGAAGCTTTCTTT
TRBV2,11,-,-,TRBJ1-1,CASRETGIAFF,TGTGCCAGCAGGGAAACAGGGATAGCTTTCTTT
TRBV7-9,15,TRBD1,-,TRBJ2-7,CASSNRDSIRYEQYF,TGTGCCAGCAGCAACCGGGACAGCATTCGGTACGAGCAGTACTTC
TRBV18,15,TRBD2,-,TRBJ2-7,CASSALPGGGDEQYF,TGTGCCAGCTCGGCTCTTCCGGGGGGGGGCGACGAGCAGTACTTC
TRBV6-5,15,-,once,TRBJ1-2,CASSYTHLMGGGYTF,TGTGCCAGCAGTTATACCCACCTTATGGGGGGAGGCTACACCTTC
TRBV29-1,14,TRBD1,-,TRBJ2-7,CSVAGTGGSYEQYF,TGCAGCGTTGCAGGGACAGGGGGCTCCTACGAGCAGTACTTC
TRBV19,15,-,many,TRBJ1-2,CASRPTVTGKGGYTF,TGTGCCAGTAGGCCTACGGTGACAGGAAAAGGAGGCTACACCTTC
TRBV3-1/TRBV3-2,17,-,-,TRBJ2-3,CASSQDLGSGNTDTQYF,TGTGCCAGCAGCCAAGATTTAGGGAGCGGAAACACAGATACGCAGTATTTT
TRBV6-5,16,-,-,TRBJ1-1,CASSYGPGGVGTEAFF,TGTGCCAGCAGTTACGGACCTGGGGGGGTGGGTACTGAAGCTTTCTTT
TRBV2,14,TRBD1,-,TRBJ1-1,CASRGTGVNTEAFF,TGTGCCAGCAGGGGGACAGGGGTGAACACTGAAGCTTTCTTT
TRBV7-2,19,-,-,TRBJ1-6,CASSRSVPLSSSYNSPLHF,TGTGCCAGCAGTCGTTCGGTCCCATTATCGAGCTCCTATAATTCACCCCTCCACTTT
TRBV12-3/TRBV12-4,13,TRBD1,-,TRBJ1-1,CASRQSGGTEAFF,TGTGCCAGCAGACAGTCAGGGGGGACTGAAGCTTTCTTT
TRBV19,14,-,-,TRBJ1-4,CASSGPTTNEKLFF,TGTGCCAGTAGTGGCCCCACAACTAATGAAAAACTGTTTTTT
TRBV23-1,12,-,-,TRBJ2-7,CASSQIYYEQYF,TGCGCCAGCAGTCAGATCTACTACGAGCAGTACTTC